Listed here are 16 T cell receptor beta chains from one sample, sequenced in a study of blood T cell repertoires in COVID-19. Here immunoSEQ multiplex PCR was the method, and the copy in TCRdb shows in-frame clones only, minus some. The sample consists of some 340,000 clones, 90% to 95% of them appearing once. Sequenced input: PBMCs or T cells enriched from blood (not recorded which). The receptors derive from a woman in her twenties or thirties who had been exposed to COVID-19.

The rearrangement uses TRBV5-1 and TRBJ1-1; 7 bases line up with TRBD1. Trimming at V came to 4 bases and at J to 0 bases, leaving 9 bases not matched to a gene. The CDR3 spans 16 residues. Looked up from germline, CDR1 is SGHRS and CDR2 is YFSETQ. The DNA of the CDR3 is TGCGCCAGCAGCCTATGGGACAGAGTCATGAACACTGAAGCTTTCTTT. As protein: CASSLWDRVMNTEAFF.

The chain employs TRBV3-1 (or the pseudogene TRBV3-2) and TRBJ1-6; TRBD1 is a possible D gene (6 bases). Between the trimmed V and J ends, which lost 1 base and 9 bases, there was a span of 13 bases. This CDR3 spans 15 amino acids. CDR1 LGHDT and CDR2 YNNKEL come from the germline V gene (reference sequence). The CDR3 sequence is CASSQGYRVVSPLHF. The DNA for the CDR3 is TGTGCCAGCAGCCAAGGGTACAGGGTGGTTTCACCCCTCCACTTT.

This clone came up once. The V call is TRBV7-9, the J call TRBJ2-7, with D perhaps TRBD1 (5 bases). Germline-derived CDR1 and CDR2 are SEHNR and FQNEAQ (reference sequence). The germline V and J ends were trimmed by 1 base and 3 bases, with 16 bases remaining between them. The CDR3 is 16 amino acids. As DNA, the CDR3 is TGTGCCAGCAGCTTAGGTGCAGGGTCGGGTTTCTACGAGCAGTACTTC. Its translation: CASSLGAGSGFYEQYF.

The gene calls are TRBV27 and TRBJ2-3; D might be TRBD2 (7 bases). CDR3 length: 15 residues. Trimming cost V 4 bases and J 2 bases, with 13 bases left between them. Per germline, CDR1 MNHEY and CDR2 SMNVEV (reference sequence). In DNA, the CDR3 is TGTGCCAGCAGTTCTCCCGGGGGGCCCACAGATACGCAGTATTTT. This translates into CASSSPGGPTDTQYF.

The rearrangement uses TRBV19 and TRBJ2-5; 12 bases agree with TRBD2. This CDR3 is built from 16 residues. Germline V CDR1 and CDR2: LNHDA, SQIVND (reference sequence). V was pared by 3 bases and J by 5 bases, with 7 bases of the junction left unmatched. CDR3 amino acids: CASSIAGTSGSETQYF. In DNA, the CDR3 is TGTGCCAGTAGTATTGCAGGGACTAGCGGGTCGGAGACCCAGTACTTC.

CDR3 sequence (DNA): TGCGCCAGCAGCTTGAGGCTAGCGGAGACCTACGAGCAGTACTTC. Encoded protein: CASSLRLAETYEQYF. The chain is built from TRBV5-1 and TRBJ2-7; 7 bases line up with TRBD2. The CDR3 contains 15 residues. Germline V gene sequence: CDR1 SGHRS, CDR2 YFSETQ. Trimming took 1 base from V and 2 from J; bases not matched to a gene: 6.

This chain connects TRBV4-2 to TRBJ2-3; TRBD1 aligns across 10 bases. There are 16 residues in the CDR3. Germline values: CDR1 LGHNA, CDR2 YNFKEQ. With V trimmed by 3 bases and J by 1 base, 4 bases remained unmatched. As DNA, the CDR3 is TGTGCCAGCAGCCAGAAGGGGACAGGGGGCACAGATACGCAGTATTTT. Encoded protein: CASSQKGTGGTDTQYF.

This sequence joins TRBV5-6 and TRBJ2-2; maybe TRBD1 (6 bases). Germline assignment: CDR1 SGHDT and CDR2 YYEEEE. CDR3 length: 16 residues. V was pared by 4 bases and J by 0 bases, with 13 bases between. CDR3 loop: CASSPWQGPNTGELFF. The CDR3 DNA follows: TGTGCCAGCAGCCCCTGGCAGGGGCCGAACACCGGGGAGCTGTTTTTT.

The chain carries TRBV18 and TRBJ2-1; 7 nucleotides align to TRBD2. From germline, CDR1 is KGHSH and CDR2 LQKENI. After removal of 1 base from V and 8 bases from J, the junction contained 2 bases not matched to a gene. The CDR3 consists of 13 residues. The CDR3, as DNA: TGTGCCAGCTCACCACGGGGGGGGTATGAGCAGTTCTTC. Protein sequence: CASSPRGGYEQFF.

V usage is TRBV21-1 and J usage is TRBJ2-1; TRBD2, the D gene given by the table, was not confirmed from the DNA. TRBV21-1 is a pseudogene segment. This CDR3 region has 23 residues. The CDR3 sequence is CASSKVPGRLLAGGLTPYNEQFF. As DNA, the CDR3 is TGTGCCAGCAGCAAAGTCCCCGGACGACTACTAGCGGGGGGGCTGACTCCGTACAATGAGCAGTTCTTC.

The table lists this clone with a count of one. The chain carries TRBV5-1 and TRBJ2-7, with TRBD1 identical over 7 bases. V was clipped by 8 bases and J by 4 bases; unmatched bases: 9. The CDR3 runs to 13 residues. CDR1 is SGHRS, CDR2 YFSETQ, per germline. CDR3 nucleotide sequence: TGCGCCAGTACCCGGGACAGAGGTTACGAGCAGTACTTC. It encodes CASTRDRGYEQYF.

The chain recombines TRBV18 with TRBJ1-5, with D possibly being TRBD1 (5 bases). V was cut by 3 bases and J by 3 bases, with 12 bases left in between. The CDR3 extends over 15 amino acids. Germline CDR1 is KGHSH and CDR2 is LQKENI. The CDR3 coding sequence is TGTGCCAGCTCACCCGACAGTTGGTACAATCAGCCCCAGCATTTT. It codes for CASSPDSWYNQPQHF. Full variable domain (remainder filled in from reference TRBV18 and TRBJ1-5): NAGVMQNPRHLVRRRGQEARLRCSPMKGHSHVYWYRQLPEEGLKFMVYLQKENIIDESGMPKERFSAEFPKEGPSILRIQQVVRGDSAAYFCASSPDSWYNQPQHFGDGTRLSIL.

This chain joins TRBV5-4 and TRBJ1-1; D is uncertain. The CDR3 runs to 14 residues. Trimming took 3 bases from V and 2 from J, leaving 11 bases between them. The germline V gene has CDR1 SGHNT and CDR2 YYREEE (reference sequence). Here the CDR3 reads CASSWEQLNTEAFF. DNA for the CDR3: TGTGCCAGCAGCTGGGAGCAACTAAACACTGAAGCTTTCTTT.

The CDR3 sequence is CASMTGPYGYTF. In DNA form, the CDR3 reads TGTGCCAGCATGACAGGACCCTATGGCTACACCTTC. The chain recombines TRBV6-5 with TRBJ1-2; D possibly corresponds to TRBD1 (6 bases). Germline CDR1 is MNHEY and CDR2 is SVGAGI. The CDR3 loop spans 12 amino acids. The germline V and J ends were trimmed by 7 bases and 4 bases, with 10 bases remaining between them.

V and J are TRBV19 and TRBJ1-4; TRBD1 aligns across 9 bases. Looked up from germline, CDR1 is LNHDA and CDR2 is SQIVND (reference sequence). Losses at the gene ends were 4 bases for V and 8 bases for J; bases not matched to a gene: 17. This CDR3 comprises 18 residues. The CDR3 is CASSNPTGGPLSTEKLFF. In DNA form, the CDR3 reads TGTGCCAGTAGTAACCCCACAGGGGGCCCCCTTTCGACCGAAAAACTGTTTTTT.

The CDR3 sequence: CASSGTGGEQYF. Written as DNA, the CDR3 is TGTGCCAGCAGCGGGACAGGGGGCGAGCAGTACTTC. V usage is TRBV9 and J usage is TRBJ2-7; 10 bases fit TRBD1. CDR3 length equals 12 residues. Germline trimming cut 3 bases from V and 6 bases from J; bases unmatched to any gene: 0. Germline V gene data show CDR1 as SGDLS and CDR2 as YYNGEE.